This T cell receptor beta chain was identified during a study of tumor-infiltrating lymphocytes in oesophageal squamous cell carcinoma. One entry per CDR3 protein results from TCRdb running MiXCR on the PCR reads. Found here are some 10,000 distinct CDR3 sequences, roughly 60% of them singletons; the top ten hold 25% to 30%. This receptor was obtained from a female donor with esophageal squamous cell carcinoma. The sequenced sample was esophageal tumor tissue.

The CDR3 loop reads CASSLTDNYNEQFF. Here the CDR3 DNA reads TGTGCCAGCAGCTTAACCGACAACTACAATGAGCAGTTCTTC. This chain connects TRBV7-2 to TRBJ2-7; no clear D gene. TRBJ2-1 explains the end of the DNA better; the J call may be wrong. The CDR3 totals 14 residues. Germline CDR1 is SGHTA and CDR2 is FQGNSA.